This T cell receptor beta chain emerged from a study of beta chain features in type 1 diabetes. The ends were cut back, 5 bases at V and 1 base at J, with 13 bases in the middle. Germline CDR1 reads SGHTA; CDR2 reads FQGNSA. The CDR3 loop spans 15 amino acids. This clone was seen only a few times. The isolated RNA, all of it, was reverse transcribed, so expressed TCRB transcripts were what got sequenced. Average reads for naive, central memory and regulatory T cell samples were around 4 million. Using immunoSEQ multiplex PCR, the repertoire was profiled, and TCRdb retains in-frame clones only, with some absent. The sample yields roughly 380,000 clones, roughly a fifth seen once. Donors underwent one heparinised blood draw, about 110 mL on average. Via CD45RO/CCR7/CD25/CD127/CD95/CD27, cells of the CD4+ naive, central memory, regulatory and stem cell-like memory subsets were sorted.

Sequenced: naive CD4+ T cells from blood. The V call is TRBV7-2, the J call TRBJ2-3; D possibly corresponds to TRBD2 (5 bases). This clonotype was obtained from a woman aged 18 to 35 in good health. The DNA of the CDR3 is TGTGCCAGCAGCCCACGGGGTAGCGGCACAGATACGCAGTATTTT. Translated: CASSPRGSGTDTQYF. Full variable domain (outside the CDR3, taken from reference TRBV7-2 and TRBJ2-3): GAGVSQSPSNKVTEKGKDVELRCDPISGHTALYWYRQSLGQGLEFLIYFQGNSAPDKSGLPSDRFSAERTGGSVSTLTIQRTQQEDSAVYLCASSPRGSGTDTQYFGPGTRLTVL.